One sample yielded the 10 T cell receptor beta chains listed below, sequenced in a study of long-term antiretroviral therapy in people with HIV. Investigators performed immunoSEQ version v3.0 at survey level. The assay was immunoSEQ multiplex PCR, and TCRdb's table has in-frame clones only and misses some. The data contain over 30,000 clones, 60% to 75% of them singletons. The sample in question was unsorted PBMCs, obtained 3 years after starting antiretroviral therapy. These receptors all come from a man in his fifties with HIV.

V is TRBV13 and J is TRBJ2-2; D is unclear. Germline V gene lookup returns CDR1 PRHDT and CDR2 FYEKMQ (reference sequence). The CDR3 runs 13 residues. Trimming removed 1 base at V and 4 bases at J, with 4 bases between. The CDR3, as DNA: TGTGCCAGCAGCTTAGATCTCACCGGGGAGCTGTTTTTT. This gives the protein CASSLDLTGELFF.

This chain joins TRBV5-6 and TRBJ2-7, with D maybe TRBD1 (6 bases). The CDR3 covers 14 residues. V was cut by 4 bases and J by 2 bases, with 13 bases left in between. From germline, CDR1 is SGHDT and CDR2 YYEEEE. The CDR3 spells CASSADRYAYEQYF. CDR3 sequence (DNA): TGTGCCAGCAGCGCCGACAGGTATGCCTACGAGCAGTACTTC.

The chain joins TRBV27 to TRBJ2-7, with D tentatively TRBD2 (6 bases). The V and J ends lost 5 bases and 2 bases respectively, with 10 bases between them. This CDR3 has 13 amino acids. CDR1 and CDR2 from the germline V gene are MNHEY and SMNVEV (reference sequence). The CDR3 region is CASSAGLAYEQYF. DNA of the CDR3: TGTGCCAGCAGTGCGGGACTCGCCTACGAGCAGTACTTC.

V usage is TRBV7-2 and J usage is TRBJ2-3; 8 bases are a match to TRBD1. The germline V gene has CDR1 SGHTA and CDR2 FQGNSA. Trimming at V came to 6 bases and at J to 6 bases, leaving 8 bases not matched to a gene. The CDR3 length is 14 residues. This CDR3 reads CASSQQGGTDTQYF. Here the CDR3 DNA reads TGTGCCAGCAGTCAACAGGGGGGTACTGATACGCAGTATTTT.

The count of this clone is one. The chain couples TRBV7-8 to TRBJ2-1; D unresolved. The CDR3 is 12 amino acids. V was pared by 2 bases and J by 7 bases, with 6 bases between. CDR1 is SGHVS and CDR2 is FQNEAQ in the germline V gene. The CDR3 loop reads CASSLNVNEQFF. CDR3 DNA sequence: TGTGCCAGCAGCTTAAACGTTAATGAGCAGTTCTTC.

This clone was seen a handful of times. V and J are TRBV28 and TRBJ2-7; D perhaps matches TRBD2 (5 bases). Trimming removed 5 bases from V and 4 bases from J, with 9 bases in between. From germline, CDR1 is MDHEN and CDR2 SYDVKM. This CDR3 spans 12 amino acids. The CDR3 loop is CASSPPGYEQYF. In nucleotides, the CDR3 is TGTGCCAGCAGTCCCCCGGGGTACGAGCAGTACTTC. Using reference TRBV28 and TRBJ2-7 for the parts outside the CDR3, the full variable domain is DVKVTQSSRYLVKRTGEKVFLECVQDMDHENMFWYRQDPGLGLRLIYFSYDVKMKEKGDIPEGYSVSREKKERFSLILESASTNQTSMYLCASSPPGYEQYFGPGTRLTVT.

The genes are TRBV5-4 and TRBJ2-6; D is uncertain. Trimming removed 2 bases at V and 1 base at J, with 4 bases between. The CDR3 has 14 residues. Germline loops: CDR1 SGHNT, CDR2 YYREEE (reference sequence). The DNA for the CDR3 is TGTGCCAGCAGCTTCTTTTCTGGGGCCAACGTCCTGACTTTC. Its translation: CASSFFSGANVLTF.

V gene TRBV4-1 combines with J gene TRBJ2-2; D not resolved. From germline, CDR1 is MGHRA and CDR2 YSYEKL. The CDR3 is made up of 15 amino acids. With 2 bases removed from V and 8 bases from J, the gap between germline ends came to 15 bases. CDR3 residues: CASSQPTRAAGELFF. DNA of the CDR3: TGCGCCAGCAGCCAACCTACACGGGCAGCAGGGGAGCTGTTTTTT.

Remarks on this clone: A read error may account for a junction end that differs from germline. V gene TRBV18 combines with J gene TRBJ1-3; D gene unclear. Germline V lookup: CDR1 KGHSH, CDR2 LQKENI. The CDR3 has 14 amino acids. The CDR3 loop reads CASSPQRSGNTIYF. As DNA, the CDR3 is TGTGCCAGCTCCCCACAGAGGTCTGGAAACACCATATATTTT.

The chain carries TRBV6-1 and TRBJ1-2, with TRBD1 matching 10 bases. Germline CDR1 MNHNS, CDR2 SASEGT. The junction had 0 bases not matched to a gene; V was cut back by 1 base and J by 4 bases. The CDR3 sequence is 14 residues long. CDR3 in DNA: TGTGCCAGCAGTGAAGGGACAGGGGGCTATGGCTACACCTTC. Translated, it gives CASSEGTGGYGYTF.